This entry lists 32 T cell receptor beta chains sequenced from one sample in a study of cytomegalovirus exposure and HLA in healthy donors. Vbeta (60) and Jbeta (13) primers were used in the PCR. Profiled with immunoSEQ multiplex PCR; TCRdb holds only in-frame clones, not every one. The table shows about 110,000 clones, with over 65% occurring only once. Sample: PBMCs. These receptors originate from a woman aged 30 to 39 in good health and CMV-seronegative.

This rearrangement joins TRBV28 to TRBJ2-7; D is perhaps TRBD1 (5 bases). The CDR3 loop spans 14 amino acids. Germline V gives CDR1 MDHEN, CDR2 SYDVKM. The V end lost 7 bases, the J end lost 0 bases, and 13 bases lay between the germline ends. DNA of the CDR3: TGTGCCAGCACCCGGACATCGAGCTCCTACGAGCAGTACTTC. The encoded protein is CASTRTSSSYEQYF.

The chain employs TRBV11-2 and TRBJ1-6; no firm D call. Germline values: CDR1 SGHAT, CDR2 FQNNGV. The V gene lost 3 bases and the J gene lost 7 bases, with 4 bases spanning the gap. This CDR3 region has 12 residues. The CDR3 sequence is CASSFLNSPLHF. CDR3 coding DNA: TGTGCCAGCAGCTTCTTAAATTCACCCCTCCACTTT.

The CDR3 DNA sequence: TGCAGCGTTGAAAAGAAGGGGGCGGCTATTTGGGGCTACACCTTC. Its translation is CSVEKKGAAIWGYTF. The V gene is TRBV29-1, the J gene TRBJ1-2, with TRBD1 matching over 7 bases. Trimming cost V 2 bases and J 8 bases; bases outside gene matches: 14. The V gene's germline CDR1 is SQVTM and CDR2 ANQGSEA. The CDR3 spans 15 residues.

The chain recombines TRBV6-6 with TRBJ1-2; tentative D call: TRBD1 (5 bases). Germline V gives CDR1 MNHNY, CDR2 SVGAGI (reference sequence). The CDR3 loop spans 13 amino acids. Trimming pared 2 bases from V and 8 bases from J, leaving 12 bases between. The CDR3 nucleotides read TGTGCCAGCAGTTACAGGGGCGATGTGGGCTACACCTTC. Translated, it gives CASSYRGDVGYTF.

Details on this clone: The sample holds other DNA sequences that translate to the same CDR3. The V call is TRBV6-4, the J call TRBJ1-6; 8 bases line up with TRBD1. The V gene end was trimmed by 2 bases and the J gene end by 9 bases; junction bases not matched to a gene: 3. The germline gives CDR1 MRHNA, CDR2 SNTAGT. This CDR3 is 14 amino acids long. The CDR3 sequence is CASSDGQGASPLHF. The CDR3 nucleotides read TGTGCCAGCAGTGACGGACAGGGAGCTTCACCCCTCCACTTT.

CDR3 nucleotide sequence: TGTGCCAGCAGCTCAGGGGTAGATCAGCCCCAGCATTTT. As protein: CASSSGVDQPQHF. This rearrangement joins TRBV13 to TRBJ1-5; tentatively, D is TRBD1 (6 bases). This CDR3 contains 13 residues. The germline gives CDR1 PRHDT, CDR2 FYEKMQ (reference sequence). V was trimmed by 4 bases and J by 5 bases, leaving 9 bases between them.

This clone was counted between two and nine times. This chain uses TRBV6-5 with TRBJ2-1, with D tentatively TRBD2 (5 bases). Trimming took 2 bases from V and 15 from J, leaving 17 bases between them. The germline V gene encodes CDR1 MNHEY and CDR2 SVGAGI. The CDR3 length is 13 residues. CDR3 protein: CASSYPGSGRWFF. CDR3 coding DNA: TGTGCCAGCAGTTACCCCGGCAGCGGCCGGTGGTTCTTC.

This clone has only a few counts. V and J are TRBV2 and TRBJ2-2; no clear D. The V and J ends lost 4 bases and 1 base respectively, with 7 bases between them. CDR1 and CDR2 from the germline V gene are SNHLY and FYNNEI. This CDR3 contains 14 residues. The CDR3 sequence: CASSASENTGELFF. CDR3 in DNA: TGTGCCAGCAGTGCGTCAGAGAACACCGGGGAGCTGTTTTTT.

V is TRBV7-2 and J is TRBJ1-1, with no clear D. The CDR3 sequence is 12 residues long. Trimming took off 5 bases at V and 7 bases at J, with 11 bases between the two ends. The V gene's germline CDR1 is SGHTA and CDR2 FQGNSA. CDR3 region: CASSTTQIEAFF. The DNA for the CDR3 is TGTGCCAGCAGCACGACACAGATTGAAGCTTTCTTT.

V gene TRBV7-2 combines with J gene TRBJ2-7; the D gene is possibly TRBD2 (5 bases). Per germline, CDR1 SGHTA and CDR2 FQGNSA. V lost 1 base, J lost 5 bases, and 9 bases lay in between. CDR3 size: 13 residues. The CDR3 DNA reads TGTGCCAGCAGCTTAGGTCTGCGGGACGAGCAGTACTTC. It is translated as CASSLGLRDEQYF.

The chain combines TRBV5-1 with TRBJ1-5; tentatively, D is TRBD1 (6 bases). Between the trimmed V and J ends, which lost 1 base and 3 bases, there was a span of 11 bases. From germline, CDR1 is SGHRS and CDR2 YFSETQ. The CDR3 runs to 15 residues. CDR3 loop: CASSLLGAYNQPQHF. The CDR3 DNA is TGCGCCAGCAGCTTGTTGGGGGCTTACAATCAGCCCCAGCATTTT. Supplemented by reference TRBV5-1 and TRBJ1-5, the full variable domain reads KAGVTQTPRYLIKTRGQQVTLSCSPISGHRSVSWYQQTPGQGLQFLFEYFSETQRNKGNFPGRFSGRQFSNSRSEMNVSTLELGDSALYLCASSLLGAYNQPQHFGDGTRLSIL.

This sequence joins TRBV5-1 and TRBJ2-5; 9 bases agree with TRBD1. J gave up 2 bases and V 4 bases, and 3 bases lay outside the gene matches. The germline V gene encodes CDR1 SGHRS and CDR2 YFSETQ. This CDR3 comprises 14 residues. Here the CDR3 DNA reads TGCGCCAGCAGCAGACAGGGGGATCAAGAGACCCAGTACTTC. Protein: CASSRQGDQETQYF.

The rearrangement uses TRBV5-1 and TRBJ1-1; weak D call: TRBD1 (5 bases). CDR1 and CDR2 from the germline V gene are SGHRS and YFSETQ. V was trimmed by 4 bases and J by 5 bases, leaving 21 bases between them. The CDR3 runs to 16 residues. DNA of the CDR3: TGCGCCAGCAGCCGGGATCCGGGACTGGGGCGGACTGAAGCTTTCTTT. As protein: CASSRDPGLGRTEAFF. The whole variable domain, filled in from reference TRBV5-1 and TRBJ1-1, reads KAGVTQTPRYLIKTRGQQVTLSCSPISGHRSVSWYQQTPGQGLQFLFEYFSETQRNKGNFPGRFSGRQFSNSRSEMNVSTLELGDSALYLCASSRDPGLGRTEAFFGQGTRLTVV.

The chain combines TRBV20-1 with TRBJ2-7; D call uncertain. Germline CDR1 DFQATT, CDR2 SNEGSKA (reference sequence). The CDR3 sequence is 11 residues long. Between the trimmed V and J ends, which lost 4 bases and 4 bases, there was a span of 8 bases. CDR3 amino acids: CSATLRYEQYF. The CDR3 nucleotides read TGCAGTGCTACCCTACGATACGAGCAGTACTTC.

The J gene is TRBJ2-1, the V gene TRBV7-9; 7 nucleotides match TRBD1. The CDR3 length is 15 residues. Germline CDR1 SEHNR, CDR2 FQNEAQ (reference sequence). J was trimmed by 3 bases and V by 8 bases; bases with no gene match: 10. DNA for the CDR3: TGTGCCAGCCAAGAGCTACAGGGGATCTACAATGAGCAGTTCTTC. Translated: CASQELQGIYNEQFF. Supplemented by reference TRBV7-9 and TRBJ2-1, the full variable domain reads DTGVSQNPRHKITKRGQNVTFRCDPISEHNRLYWYRQTLGQGPEFLTYFQNEAQLEKSRLLSDRFSAERPKGSFSTLEIQRTEQGDSAMYLCASQELQGIYNEQFFGPGTRLTVL.

V is TRBV6-5 and J is TRBJ1-1; D gene uncertain. CDR1 MNHEY and CDR2 SVGAGI come from the germline V gene. Trimming stripped 0 bases from V and 1 base from J, with 12 bases between. CDR3 size: 16 residues. As DNA, the CDR3 is TGTGCCAGCAGTTACTCGAAGGGAGCAACGAACACTGAAGCTTTCTTT. The encoded protein is CASSYSKGATNTEAFF.

J is TRBJ2-5 and V is TRBV5-6; 7 bases are shared with TRBD2. V shed 2 bases, J shed 1 base, and the junction held 2 bases outside the gene matches. Germline assignment: CDR1 SGHDT and CDR2 YYEEEE. The CDR3 has 14 amino acids. The CDR3 DNA sequence: TGTGCCAGCAGCTTTACGGGGGGCCAAGAGACCCAGTACTTC. Residues: CASSFTGGQETQYF.

As to this clone: The sample has other DNA sequences that encode this CDR3 too. The V gene is TRBV7-2, the J gene TRBJ1-1; weak D call: TRBD1 (5 bases). The CDR3 is 13 amino acids. CDR1 and CDR2 (germline): SGHTA, FQGNSA. Trimming removed 5 bases at V and 1 base at J, with 8 bases between. CDR3: CASSLTGNTEAFF. In DNA form, the CDR3 reads TGTGCCAGCAGCCTTACAGGGAACACTGAAGCTTTCTTT.

The J gene is TRBJ2-7, the V gene TRBV29-1; D is uncertain. The germline CDR1 and CDR2 sequences are SQVTM and ANQGSEA. This CDR3 spans 13 amino acids. V was trimmed by 5 bases and J by 0 bases, leaving 11 bases between them. Here the CDR3 DNA reads TGCAGCGTTAACAAGCCTAGCTCCTACGAGCAGTACTTC. Translated, it gives CSVNKPSSYEQYF.

The chain employs TRBV10-3 and TRBJ1-5; TRBD1 agrees at 7 bases. The V gene's germline CDR1 is ENHRY and CDR2 SYGVKD. After removal of 4 bases from V and 1 base from J, the junction contained 1 base not matched to a gene. The CDR3 is made up of 14 amino acids. CDR3 protein: CAISATGSNQPQHF. DNA for the CDR3: TGTGCCATCAGTGCGACAGGGAGCAATCAGCCCCAGCATTTT.

V is TRBV7-2 and J is TRBJ1-1; D might be TRBD1 (5 bases). Deletions cut 3 bases from V and 1 base from J, with 15 bases between. Germline CDR1 is SGHTA and CDR2 is FQGNSA. This CDR3 is 16 amino acids long. Here the CDR3 reads CASSFSVGQRNTEAFF. In DNA form, the CDR3 reads TGTGCCAGCAGCTTTTCCGTGGGGCAGAGGAACACTGAAGCTTTCTTT.

The V gene is TRBV7-9, the J gene TRBJ2-1; 13 positions agree with TRBD2. Germline-derived CDR1 and CDR2 are SEHNR and FQNEAQ (reference sequence). The CDR3 spans 16 residues. Germline trimming cut 5 bases from V and 12 bases from J; bases unmatched to any gene: 13. The CDR3 DNA reads TGTGCCAGCAGCGCCGAGGGACTAGCGGGGCCCCGTGGGCAGTTCTTC. This gives the protein CASSAEGLAGPRGQFF.

The chain couples TRBV4-2 to TRBJ2-3, with 8 bases aligning to TRBD2. Germline V lookup: CDR1 LGHNA, CDR2 YNFKEQ. The CDR3 spans 16 residues. J was trimmed by 5 bases and V by 4 bases; bases with no gene match: 11. The CDR3 DNA sequence: TGTGCCAGCAGCCCCTTCGCGGGGGGAGATATAGATACGCAGTATTTT. This codes for CASSPFAGGDIDTQYF.

V gene TRBV28 combines with J gene TRBJ1-6, with D uncertain. The V gene lost 7 bases and the J gene lost 4 bases, with 20 bases spanning the gap. The CDR3 loop spans 17 amino acids. CDR1 and CDR2 from the germline V gene are MDHEN and SYDVKM. The CDR3 DNA is TGTGCCAGCACGTTCGCGACACAAGCAAGTTATAATTCACCCCTCCACTTT. Translated: CASTFATQASYNSPLHF.

This chain joins TRBV4-1 and TRBJ1-2, with D perhaps TRBD1 (6 bases). Trimming removed 4 bases from V and 1 base from J, with 13 bases in between. Germline loops: CDR1 MGHRA, CDR2 YSYEKL. The CDR3 totals 15 residues. CDR3 amino acids: CASSPATGNNYGYTF. The CDR3, as DNA: TGCGCCAGCAGCCCAGCGACAGGAAATAACTATGGCTACACCTTC.

This clone occurred a few times. The J gene is TRBJ2-3, the V gene TRBV4-3, with 8 nucleotides matching TRBD1. The CDR3 consists of 15 residues. Germline CDR1 LGHNA, CDR2 YSLEER. Trimming at V came to 2 bases and at J to 4 bases, leaving 5 bases not matched to a gene. The DNA of the CDR3 is TGCGCCAGCAGCCAACAGGGGGCTTTGGCAGATACGCAGTATTTT. Translated, it gives CASSQQGALADTQYF.

The V and J genes are TRBV30 and TRBJ1-1; 9 bases map to TRBD1. Germline V lookup: CDR1 GTSNPN, CDR2 SVGIG (reference sequence). The junction had 7 bases not matched to a gene; V was cut back by 0 bases and J by 5 bases. The CDR3 is 15 residues long. The DNA of the CDR3 is TGTGCCTGGAGTGTACAGGGGGCGCAAAGAACTGAAGCTTTCTTT. Translating it yields CAWSVQGAQRTEAFF. The variable domain in full, completed from reference TRBV30 and TRBJ1-1, reads SQTIHQWPATLVQPVGSPLSLECTVEGTSNPNLYWYRQAAGRGLQLLFYSVGIGQISSEVPQNLSASRPQDRQFILSSKKLLLSDSGFYLCAWSVQGAQRTEAFFGQGTRLTVV.

The chain uses TRBV2 and TRBJ1-5; possibly TRBD1 for D (6 bases). V lost 4 bases and J lost 6, with 22 bases in between. The CDR3 extends over 17 amino acids. Germline V gene sequence: CDR1 SNHLY, CDR2 FYNNEI. The CDR3 nucleotides read TGTGCCAGCAGTGTAGGGGTAGGGGGGGCCCGGTCTCAGCCCCAGCATTTT. It yields the protein CASSVGVGGARSQPQHF.

This clone appeared once. V usage is TRBV7-6 and J usage is TRBJ2-3; 8 bases align to TRBD2. The ends lost 1 base at V and 3 bases at J; junction bases unmatched: 3. The CDR3 runs 15 residues. The germline V gene encodes CDR1 SGHVS and CDR2 FNYEAQ. CDR3 amino acids: CASSLGGGPTDTQYF. The CDR3 nucleotides read TGTGCCAGCAGCTTAGGCGGGGGGCCTACAGATACGCAGTATTTT.

The V and J genes are TRBV18 and TRBJ2-7; perhaps TRBD2 as D (5 bases). Trimming cost V 5 bases and J 2 bases, with 13 bases left between them. Germline V gene lookup returns CDR1 KGHSH and CDR2 LQKENI. This CDR3 region has 14 residues. The CDR3 loop is CASSEGGRAYEQYF. The CDR3 DNA sequence: TGTGCCAGCTCAGAGGGTGGGCGAGCCTACGAGCAGTACTTC.

In this sample, this clone turned up a few times. The chain combines TRBV28 with TRBJ1-2; possibly TRBD1 for D (5 bases). Germline CDR1 reads MDHEN; CDR2 reads SYDVKM. This CDR3 region has 14 residues. The V and J ends lost 1 base and 5 bases respectively, with 11 bases between them. The DNA of the CDR3 is TGTGCCAGCAGTTTATCCTGGGGCCTGTATGGCTACACCTTC. Translated, it gives CASSLSWGLYGYTF.

This chain links TRBV2 with TRBJ2-1; 7 bases align to TRBD2. The CDR3 has 11 residues. Germline V lookup: CDR1 SNHLY, CDR2 FYNNEI. Unmatched junction bases numbered 3, after V lost 9 bases and J lost 7 bases. This chain's CDR3 is CARAAGNEQFF. The CDR3 nucleotides read TGTGCCAGGGCAGCGGGGAATGAGCAGTTCTTC. The full variable domain, rest sourced from reference TRBV2 and TRBJ2-1, is EPEVTQTPSHQVTQMGQEVILRCVPISNHLYFYWYRQILGQKVEFLVSFYNNEISEKSEIFDDQFSVERPDGSNFTLKIRSTKLEDSAMYFCARAAGNEQFFGPGTRLTVL.